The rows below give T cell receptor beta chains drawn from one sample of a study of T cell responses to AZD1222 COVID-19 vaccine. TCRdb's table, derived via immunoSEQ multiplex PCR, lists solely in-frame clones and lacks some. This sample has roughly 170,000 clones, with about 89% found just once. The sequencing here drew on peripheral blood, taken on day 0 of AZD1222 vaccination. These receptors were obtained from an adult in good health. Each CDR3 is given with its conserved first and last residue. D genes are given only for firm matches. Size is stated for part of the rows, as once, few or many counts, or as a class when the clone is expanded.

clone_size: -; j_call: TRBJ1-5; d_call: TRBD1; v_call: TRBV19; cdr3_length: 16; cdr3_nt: TGTGCCAGTAGTATAGATGGGGACAGGACCCATCAGCCCCAGCATTTT; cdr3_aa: CASSIDGDRTHQPQHF
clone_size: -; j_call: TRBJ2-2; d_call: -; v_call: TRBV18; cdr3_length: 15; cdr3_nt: TGTGCCAGCTCATCCCAGCCCCAGAACACCGGGGAGCTGTTTTTT; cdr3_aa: CASSSQPQNTGELFF
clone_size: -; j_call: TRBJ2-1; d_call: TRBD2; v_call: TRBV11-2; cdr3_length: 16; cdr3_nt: TGTGCCAGCAGCTCGAAGCCGGGACTAGCGTTGGATGAGCAGTTCTTC; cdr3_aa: CASSSKPGLALDEQFF
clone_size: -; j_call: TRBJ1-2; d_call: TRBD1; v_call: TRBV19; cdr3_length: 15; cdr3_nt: TGTGCCAGTAGGGACTGGGACAGCGACGTCTATGGCTACACCTTC; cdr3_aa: CASRDWDSDVYGYTF
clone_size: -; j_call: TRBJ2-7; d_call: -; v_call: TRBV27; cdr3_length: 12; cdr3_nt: TGTGCCAGCAGTTCATTAGTCAACGAGCAGTACTTC; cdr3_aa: CASSSLVNEQYF
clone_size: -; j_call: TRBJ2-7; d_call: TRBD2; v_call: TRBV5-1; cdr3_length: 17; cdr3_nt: TGCGCCAGCAGCCCGCTAGCGGGAGTACTGCTGGCCGTCGAGCAGTACTTC; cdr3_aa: CASSPLAGVLLAVEQYF
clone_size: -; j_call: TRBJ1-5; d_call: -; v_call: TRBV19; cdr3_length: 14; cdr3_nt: TGTGCCAGTAGTGATTACGACGGATATCAGCCCCAGCATTTT; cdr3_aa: CASSDYDGYQPQHF
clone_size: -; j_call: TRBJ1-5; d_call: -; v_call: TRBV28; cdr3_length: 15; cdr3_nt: TGTGCCAGCAGTTTATTCGGGGAGGGCAATCAGCCCCAGCATTTT; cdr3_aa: CASSLFGEGNQPQHF
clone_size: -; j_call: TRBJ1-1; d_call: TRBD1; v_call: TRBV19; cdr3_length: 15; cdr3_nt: TGTGCCAGTATTCCGTCGAAGGGACAGTACACTGAAGCTTTCTTT; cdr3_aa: CASIPSKGQYTEAFF
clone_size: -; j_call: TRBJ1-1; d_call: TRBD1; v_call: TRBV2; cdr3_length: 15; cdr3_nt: TGTGCCAGCACACGCGGGCAGGGGGCGCATAATCAAGCTTTCTTT; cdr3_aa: CASTRGQGAHNQAFF
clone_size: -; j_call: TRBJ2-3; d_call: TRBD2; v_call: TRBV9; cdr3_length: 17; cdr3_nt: TGTGCCAGCAGCGCTAACCCTAGCGGACCAACCACAGATACGCAGTATTTT; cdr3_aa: CASSANPSGPTTDTQYF
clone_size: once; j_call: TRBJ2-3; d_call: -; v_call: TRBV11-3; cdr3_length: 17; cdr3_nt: TGTGCCAGCAGCTTGGACGCCCGAGGGTCACGCACAGATACGCAGTATTTT; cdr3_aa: CASSLDARGSRTDTQYF
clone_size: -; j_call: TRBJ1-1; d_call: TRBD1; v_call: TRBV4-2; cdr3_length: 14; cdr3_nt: TGTGCCAGCAGCCCCGGGACAGGGGGCACTGAAGCTTTCTTT; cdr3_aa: CASSPGTGGTEAFF
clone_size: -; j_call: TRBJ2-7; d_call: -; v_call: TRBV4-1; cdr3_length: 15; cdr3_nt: TGCGCCAGCAGCCAAGATATGAACCAGTTCTACGAGCAGTACTTC; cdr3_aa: CASSQDMNQFYEQYF
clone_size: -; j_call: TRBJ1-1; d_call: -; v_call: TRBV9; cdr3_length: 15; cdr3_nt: TGTGCCAGCGGTCCGGGACAAGGGGGGAACACTGAAGCTTTCTTT; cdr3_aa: CASGPGQGGNTEAFF
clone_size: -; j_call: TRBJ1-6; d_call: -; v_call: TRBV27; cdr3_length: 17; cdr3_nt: TGTGCCAGCAGTTTATTTTGGGCCGGGGAAGTGTATTCACCCCTCCACTTT; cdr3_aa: CASSLFWAGEVYSPLHF
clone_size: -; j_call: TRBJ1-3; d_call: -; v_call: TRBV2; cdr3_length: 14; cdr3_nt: TGTGCCAGCAGCGGCTCCCAGGCTGGAAACACCATATATTTT; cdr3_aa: CASSGSQAGNTIYF
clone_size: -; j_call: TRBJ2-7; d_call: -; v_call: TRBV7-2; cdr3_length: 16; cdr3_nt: TGTGCCAGCAGCTTTAGGTCAAGCCCCCTCTCCTACGAGCAGTACTTC; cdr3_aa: CASSFRSSPLSYEQYF
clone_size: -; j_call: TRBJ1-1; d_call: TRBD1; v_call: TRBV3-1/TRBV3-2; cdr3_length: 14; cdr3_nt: TGTGCCAGCAGCCAAGAGGACAGGGAGGCTGAAGCTTTCTTT; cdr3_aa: CASSQEDREAEAFF